What follows are 23 T cell receptor beta chains derived from one specimen sequenced in a study of blood T cell repertoires in COVID-19. Generated by immunoSEQ multiplex PCR, the TCRdb table keeps only in-frame clones and is missing some. The top ten clones hold approximately 1.5% of a sample with about 410,000 clones, 75% to 90% of them seen once. Material for sequencing was peripheral blood. Receptors were obtained from a woman aged 35 to 49 with COVID-19, enrolled during active disease.

The rearrangement joins TRBV9 to TRBJ1-3; 7 positions agree with TRBD1. Germline V gene sequence: CDR1 SGDLS, CDR2 YYNGEE. This CDR3 contains 17 residues. V lost 4 bases and J lost 4; bases outside the gene matches: 14. CDR3 coding DNA: TGTGCCAGCAGCCCTAGGCCCCGGACAGGCCCAGGAAACACCATATATTTT. Translated, it gives CASSPRPRTGPGNTIYF.

V and J are TRBV28 and TRBJ1-1; D is ambiguous. Germline V gene data show CDR1 as MDHEN and CDR2 as SYDVKM. CDR3 length: 14 amino acids. V lost 5 bases, J lost 6 bases, and 16 bases lay in between. Here the CDR3 DNA reads TGTGCCAGCAGTGAGAGGAGGCCCGTCCCTGAAGCTTTCTTT. This translates into CASSERRPVPEAFF.

This clone was seen only once. CDR3 nucleotides: TGTGCCAGCAGTTACAGGGCGGGGGGGCCTCGCAATGAGCAGTTCTTC. Its translation is CASSYRAGGPRNEQFF. The rearrangement links TRBV6-2 or TRBV6-3 to TRBJ2-1; 9 positions match TRBD2. This CDR3 region has 16 residues. Germline V gene data show CDR1 as MNHEY and CDR2 as SVGEGT. V trimming: 2 bases; J trimming: 6 bases; junction bases outside the gene matches: 8.

The chain's CDR3 is CASRTQGISYEQYF. The CDR3 nucleotides are TGTGCCAGCAGAACCCAGGGAATCTCCTACGAGCAGTACTTC. The rearrangement links TRBV27 to TRBJ2-7; D may be TRBD1 (5 bases). The CDR3 extends over 14 amino acids. The V gene lost 6 bases and the J gene lost 0 bases, with 12 bases spanning the gap. Germline-derived CDR1 and CDR2 are MNHEY and SMNVEV (reference sequence).

The rearrangement links TRBV7-3 to TRBJ2-2; no definite D call. The length of the CDR3 is 16 residues. Germline V gives CDR1 SGHTA, CDR2 FQGTGA. V was clipped by 1 base and J by 4 bases, with 13 bases between them. This chain's CDR3 is CASSLNLGSPTGELFF. The CDR3 DNA sequence: TGTGCCAGCAGCTTAAACCTAGGCTCTCCCACCGGGGAGCTGTTTTTT. The full variable domain, with the rest looked up from reference TRBV7-3 and TRBJ2-2, is GAGVSQTPSNKVTEKGKYVELRCDPISGHTALYWYRQSLGQGPEFLIYFQGTGAADDSGLPNDRFFAVRPEGSVSTLKIQRTERGDSAVYLCASSLNLGSPTGELFFGEGSRLTVL.

The rearrangement links TRBV28 to TRBJ1-2, with 9 bases fitting TRBD1. CDR1 is MDHEN, CDR2 SYDVKM, per germline. Trimming removed 2 bases from V and 13 bases from J; junction bases left unmatched: 17. The CDR3 totals 16 residues. The CDR3 nucleotides are TGTGCCAGCAGTTTAGTCTCTGGGACAGGGTTTTTGGCGTCCACCTTC. It translates to CASSLVSGTGFLASTF.

The chain employs TRBV7-9 and TRBJ1-1; 7 bases map to TRBD1. This CDR3 has 14 residues. Per germline, CDR1 SEHNR and CDR2 FQNEAQ (reference sequence). V trimming: 5 bases; J trimming: 0 bases; junction bases outside the gene matches: 3. CDR3 in DNA: TGTGCCAGCAGCCCGGGACAGCTGAACACTGAAGCTTTCTTT. It translates to CASSPGQLNTEAFF.

The chain carries TRBV6-5 and TRBJ2-4; D perhaps matches TRBD2 (5 bases). Trimming removed 11 bases at V and 0 bases at J, with 11 bases between. This CDR3 spans 13 amino acids. The germline CDR1 and CDR2 sequences are MNHEY and SVGAGI. CDR3 sequence (DNA): TGTGCCCTTGGACTCATAGCCAAAAACATTCAGTACTTC. It codes for CALGLIAKNIQYF.

The chain recombines TRBV4-1 with TRBJ1-4; perhaps TRBD1 as D (5 bases). Trimming cost V 4 bases and J 0 bases, with 12 bases left between them. Germline V gene sequence: CDR1 MGHRA, CDR2 YSYEKL. The CDR3 is 16 amino acids. CDR3 DNA: TGCGCCAGCAGCCCTCGGGGGTCTGCAACTAATGAAAAACTGTTTTTT. Its translation is CASSPRGSATNEKLFF.

The rearrangement links TRBV6-2 or TRBV6-3 to TRBJ2-7, with D perhaps TRBD2 (6 bases). The V gene lost 0 bases and the J gene lost 0 bases, with 12 bases spanning the gap. The CDR3 has 16 residues. CDR1 is MNHEY and CDR2 is SVGEGT in the germline V gene. CDR3 sequence: CASSYSRRESSYEQYF. CDR3 DNA: TGTGCCAGCAGTTACTCGAGGAGGGAGAGCTCCTACGAGCAGTACTTC.

The chain has TRBV5-8 and TRBJ1-2; 7 bases line up with TRBD1. From germline, CDR1 is SGHTS and CDR2 YDEGEE. The J segment lost 5 bases and the V segment lost 1 base, leaving 5 bases of the junction unmatched. The CDR3 totals 14 residues. The CDR3 DNA is TGTGCCAGCAGCTTGATAGGGGGCGCGTATGGCTACACCTTC. Its translation: CASSLIGGAYGYTF.

V gene TRBV6-1 combines with J gene TRBJ1-1; 7 bases fit TRBD1. The germline V gene has CDR1 MNHNS and CDR2 SASEGT. The J segment lost 4 bases and the V segment lost 3 bases, leaving 2 bases of the junction unmatched. CDR3 length equals 13 residues. DNA for the CDR3: TGTGCCAGCAGTGAGGCAGGGGGCACTGAAGCTTTCTTT. This codes for CASSEAGGTEAFF.

Worth noting for this clone: The junction shows a germline mismatch at one end, possibly a read error. The gene calls are TRBV7-7 and TRBJ2-7; TRBD1 aligns across 11 bases. Germline V gives CDR1 SSHAT, CDR2 FNYEAQ (reference sequence). The CDR3 is 13 residues long. The DNA for the CDR3 is TGTGCTAGCAGCATGGACAGGGGGCACGAGCAGTACTTC. This codes for CASSMDRGHEQYF. Combining the CDR3 with reference TRBV7-7 and TRBJ2-7 gives the whole variable domain GAGVSQSPRYKVTKRGQDVTLRCDPISSHATLYWYQQALGQGPEFLTYFNYEAQPDKSGLPSDRFSAERPEGSISTLTIQRTEQRDSAMYRCASSMDRGHEQYFGPGTRLTVT.

The rearrangement joins TRBV7-2 to TRBJ2-2, with TRBD2 matching over 8 bases. The CDR3 has 16 residues. Germline V lookup: CDR1 SGHTA, CDR2 FQGNSA. V lost 3 bases to trimming and J lost 5 bases; unmatched junction nucleotides: 8. The CDR3 DNA follows: TGTGCCAGCAGCTTCGGAGCGGGAGTAGGGACCGGGGAGCTGTTTTTT. This sequence encodes CASSFGAGVGTGELFF.

The chain employs TRBV6-5 and TRBJ2-1, with TRBD1 as a possible D gene (5 bases). Trimming took off 10 bases at V and 3 bases at J, with 16 bases between the two ends. Germline V gene lookup returns CDR1 MNHEY and CDR2 SVGAGI. This CDR3 is 14 amino acids long. CDR3 in amino acids: CATKTKGFYNEQFF. Written as DNA, the CDR3 is TGTGCCACCAAAACCAAGGGGTTCTACAATGAGCAGTTCTTC.

The rearrangement joins TRBV5-1 to TRBJ2-1; 8 positions match TRBD2. The ends lost 4 bases at V and 4 bases at J; junction bases unmatched: 22. The CDR3 is 20 residues long. Looked up from germline, CDR1 is SGHRS and CDR2 is YFSETQ. DNA for the CDR3: TGCGCCAGCAGCGATTTAAGCGGGGGAGCTAGCGGTAGGGTTTACAATGAGCAGTTCTTC. As protein: CASSDLSGGASGRVYNEQFF.

V is TRBV3-1 (or the pseudogene TRBV3-2) and J is TRBJ1-2, with D perhaps matching TRBD1 (6 bases). The CDR3 spans 14 residues. V lost 4 bases to trimming and J lost 4 bases, with 13 bases between them. Germline CDR1 is LGHDT and CDR2 is YNNKEL (reference sequence). The CDR3 coding sequence is TGTGCCAGCAGCCCACGCGGGGGCGGCTATGGCTACACCTTC. Its protein product is CASSPRGGGYGYTF.

The V call is TRBV7-2, the J call TRBJ2-3, with 8 bases lining up with TRBD2. Losses at the gene ends were 8 bases for V and 2 bases for J; bases not matched to a gene: 12. The CDR3 contains 16 residues. The germline gives CDR1 SGHTA, CDR2 FQGNSA. Here the CDR3 DNA reads TGTGCCAGCCCGCTTGGGCGGGGGGTTTACACAGATACGCAGTATTTT. This sequence encodes CASPLGRGVYTDTQYF.

The chain joins TRBV27 to TRBJ2-7; TRBD1 is a possible D gene (6 bases). From germline, CDR1 is MNHEY and CDR2 SMNVEV (reference sequence). V was shortened by 5 bases and J by 2 bases, with 19 bases between the two germline ends. The CDR3 contains 16 residues. The CDR3 reads CASSRAQGLSPYEQYF. The DNA for the CDR3 is TGTGCCAGCAGTAGGGCTCAGGGGTTATCTCCCTACGAGCAGTACTTC.

This clone came up a few times. The rearrangement joins TRBV5-1 to TRBJ1-5; 9 bases match TRBD1. Germline V gives CDR1 SGHRS, CDR2 YFSETQ. The junction had 4 bases not matched to a gene; V was cut back by 3 bases and J by 0 bases. The CDR3 is 16 amino acids. The chain's CDR3 is CASSWGDRASNQPQHF. CDR3 DNA: TGCGCCAGCAGCTGGGGGGACAGGGCTAGCAATCAGCCCCAGCATTTT.

The V call is TRBV27, the J call TRBJ1-4; no definite D call. The V end was cut by 3 bases, the J end by 0 bases, with 17 bases between. In germline, CDR1 is MNHEY, CDR2 SMNVEV (reference sequence). The length of the CDR3 is 18 residues. The CDR3: CASSFVPRLGTTNEKLFF. Written as DNA, the CDR3 is TGTGCCAGCAGTTTCGTTCCCCGCCTCGGTACAACTAATGAAAAACTGTTTTTT.

This clone came up once. CDR3 region: CAWRSPGTSGSSSYNEQFF. The CDR3 nucleotides read TGTGCCTGGAGATCTCCCGGGACTAGCGGGTCGAGCTCCTACAATGAGCAGTTCTTC. The chain joins TRBV30 to TRBJ2-1; the match to TRBD2 covers 12 bases. The CDR3 runs to 19 residues. CDR1 and CDR2 from the germline V gene are GTSNPN and SVGIG (reference sequence). V dropped 3 bases and J dropped 0; count of bases not matched to a gene: 12.

In the case of this clone: The same CDR3 is also encoded by other DNA sequences in this sample. The CDR3 is CASSLAGGGNQPQHF. CDR3 bases: TGTGCCAGCAGCTTAGCGGGGGGGGGTAATCAGCCCCAGCATTTT. The V call is TRBV7-2, the J call TRBJ1-5; tentatively, D is TRBD1 (5 bases). V lost 0 bases, J lost 4 bases, and 10 bases lay in between. Per germline, CDR1 SGHTA and CDR2 FQGNSA. The CDR3 sequence is 15 residues long.